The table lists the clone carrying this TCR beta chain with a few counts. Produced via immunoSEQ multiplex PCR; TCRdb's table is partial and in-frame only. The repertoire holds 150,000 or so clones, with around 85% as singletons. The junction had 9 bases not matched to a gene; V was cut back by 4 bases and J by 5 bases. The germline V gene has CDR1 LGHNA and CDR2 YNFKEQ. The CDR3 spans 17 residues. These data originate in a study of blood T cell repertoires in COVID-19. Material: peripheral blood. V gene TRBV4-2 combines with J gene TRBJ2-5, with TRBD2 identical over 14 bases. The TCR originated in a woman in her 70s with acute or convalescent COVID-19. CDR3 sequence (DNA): TGTGCCAGCAGCCCTTCGACTAGCGGGGGGGCACGGGAGACCCAGTACTTC. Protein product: CASSPSTSGGARETQYF.